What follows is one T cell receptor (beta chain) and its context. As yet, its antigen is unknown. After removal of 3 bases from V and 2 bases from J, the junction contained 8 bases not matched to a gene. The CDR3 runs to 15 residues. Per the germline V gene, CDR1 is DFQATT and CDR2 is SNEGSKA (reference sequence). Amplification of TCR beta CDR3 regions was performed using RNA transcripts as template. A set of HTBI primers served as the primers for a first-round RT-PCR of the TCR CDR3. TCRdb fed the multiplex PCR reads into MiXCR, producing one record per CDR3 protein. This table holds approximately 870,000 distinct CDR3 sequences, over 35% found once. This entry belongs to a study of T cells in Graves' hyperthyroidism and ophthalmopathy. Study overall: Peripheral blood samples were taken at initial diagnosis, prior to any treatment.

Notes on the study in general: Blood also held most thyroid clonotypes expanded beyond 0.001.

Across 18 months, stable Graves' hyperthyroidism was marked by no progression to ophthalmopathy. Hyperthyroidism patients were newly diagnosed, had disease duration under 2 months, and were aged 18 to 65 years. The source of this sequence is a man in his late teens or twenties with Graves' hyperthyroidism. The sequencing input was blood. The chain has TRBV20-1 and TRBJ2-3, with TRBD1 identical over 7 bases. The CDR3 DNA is TGCAGTGCTAGTATAACCGGGACAGCCACAGATACGCAGTATTTT. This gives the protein CSASITGTATDTQYF.